The 23 T cell receptor beta chains presented below share a single source sample, sequenced in a study of T cells in Graves' hyperthyroidism and ophthalmopathy (dated by TCRdb to about 2019). Library preparation was by multiplex PCR. The data were produced on an Illumina HiSeq 2000. TCR beta CDR3 regions were amplified from RNA transcripts. A first-round RT-PCR of the TCR CDR3 used the HTBI primer set with the Qiagen OneStep RT-PCR kit. In TCRdb, the public reads were trimmed at Q25 with fastp and aligned with MiXCR, with productive beta chains retained. Rows with a matching CDR3 protein are joined into one entry that keeps the most common DNA and genes. The sample table lists under 350,000 distinct CDR3 sequences, around 13% of them with a count of one. The biggest ten clones account for less than 8% of the sample. The sample consisted of blood. Receptor source: a woman in her thirties or forties with Graves' hyperthyroidism.

This clonotype was counted a single time. The V call is TRBV20-1, the J call TRBJ2-7; 12 bases map to TRBD2. V shed 2 bases, J shed 4 bases, and the junction held 6 bases outside the gene matches. The CDR3 loop spans 15 amino acids. Germline loops: CDR1 DFQATT, CDR2 SNEGSKA (reference sequence). CDR3 nucleotides: TGCAGTGCTAGATCCCTGACTAGCGGGAGTTACGAGCAGTACTTC. Its protein is CSARSLTSGSYEQYF.

At least ten counts were recorded for this clonotype. The rearrangement joins TRBV27 to TRBJ1-4; TRBD1 might be the D (6 bases). The CDR3 is made up of 15 amino acids. Germline-derived CDR1 and CDR2 are MNHEY and SMNVEV (reference sequence). V was clipped by 6 bases and J by 4 bases, with 15 bases between them. The CDR3 sequence is CASRPEQGFNEKLFF. The CDR3 region has the DNA TGTGCCAGCAGACCCGAACAGGGTTTTAATGAAAAACTGTTTTTT. Complete variable domain (other parts from reference TRBV27 and TRBJ1-4): EAQVTQNPRYLITVTGKKLTVTCSQNMNHEYMSWYRQDPGLGLRQIYYSMNVEVTDKGDVPEGYKVSRKEKRNFPLILESPSPNQTSLYFCASRPEQGFNEKLFFGSGTQLSVL.

In its sample, this clonotype was seen many times. V is TRBV11-2 and J is TRBJ2-5; D may be TRBD1 (5 bases). The germline V gene encodes CDR1 SGHAT and CDR2 FQNNGV. V was cut by 5 bases and J by 11 bases, with 21 bases left in between. The CDR3 length is 14 residues. CDR3 nucleotides: TGTGCCAGCAGCACCGGTGGGGCTTTCATGACACAGTACTTC. Protein: CASSTGGAFMTQYF.

This clonotype was counted many times. This chain links TRBV6-1 with TRBJ1-3; D not resolved. The CDR3 spans 14 residues. V dropped 5 bases and J dropped 0 bases, with 8 bases sitting between them. CDR1 is MNHNS, CDR2 SASEGT, per germline. CDR3 nucleotides: TGTGCCAGCAGTCAGGCCCCCTCTGGAAACACCATATATTTT. Its translation: CASSQAPSGNTIYF.

This clonotype came up a few times. The rearrangement uses TRBV9 and TRBJ2-7; TRBD1 matches at 7 bases. CDR1 is SGDLS, CDR2 YYNGEE, per germline. The V gene end was trimmed by 4 bases and the J gene end by 3 bases; junction bases not matched to a gene: 10. The CDR3 loop spans 15 amino acids. The CDR3 coding sequence is TGTGCCAGCAGCTCTCTAGGGGGCAGGGGCTACGAGCAGTACTTC. Protein: CASSSLGGRGYEQYF. Together with reference TRBV9 and TRBJ2-7, the CDR3 gives the full variable domain: DSGVTQTPKHLITATGQRVTLRCSPRSGDLSVYWYQQSLDQGLQFLIQYYNGEERAKGNILERFSAQQFPDLHSELNLSSLELGDSALYFCASSSLGGRGYEQYFGPGTRLTVT.

Only a few counts were recorded for this clonotype. This chain joins TRBV7-9 and TRBJ2-5, with TRBD1 matching 10 bases. This CDR3 is built from 16 residues. The germline gives CDR1 SEHNR, CDR2 FQNEAQ (reference sequence). Trimming removed 5 bases from V and 0 bases from J; junction bases left unmatched: 6. The CDR3 spells CASSIYGTGDQETQYF. CDR3 in DNA: TGTGCCAGCAGCATTTACGGGACAGGGGACCAAGAGACCCAGTACTTC. Filled out from reference TRBV7-9 and TRBJ2-5, the complete variable domain reads DTGVSQNPRHKITKRGQNVTFRCDPISEHNRLYWYRQTLGQGPEFLTYFQNEAQLEKSRLLSDRFSAERPKGSFSTLEIQRTEQGDSAMYLCASSIYGTGDQETQYFGPGTRLLVL.

In this sample, this clonotype turned up many times. The chain joins TRBV27 to TRBJ1-5; unclear D gene. Germline CDR1 reads MNHEY; CDR2 reads SMNVEV (reference sequence). The CDR3 has 14 residues. The V end lost 5 bases, the J end lost 2 bases, and 10 bases lay between the germline ends. CDR3 DNA sequence: TGTGCCAGCAGTACCCAAGGTGGCAATCAGCCCCAGCATTTT. It codes for CASSTQGGNQPQHF.

This clonotype occurred many times. CDR3 sequence (DNA): TGTGCCACCAGTGACCCAGGGACTAGCGTCGGTCATGAGCAGTTCTTC. This translates into CATSDPGTSVGHEQFF. This chain joins TRBV24-1 and TRBJ2-1; 10 positions agree with TRBD2. Germline CDR1 reads KGHDR; CDR2 reads SFDVKD. Germline trimming cut 4 bases from V and 8 bases from J; bases unmatched to any gene: 10. The CDR3 runs to 16 residues.

At least ten counts were recorded for this clonotype. J is TRBJ1-1 and V is TRBV5-8; the match to TRBD1 covers 9 bases. This CDR3 is 15 amino acids long. The V gene end was trimmed by 4 bases and the J gene end by 4 bases; junction bases not matched to a gene: 8. CDR1 is SGHTS, CDR2 YDEGEE, per germline. The CDR3 protein is CASSRQGGQATEAFF. CDR3 coding DNA: TGTGCCAGCAGCCGACAGGGGGGTCAAGCCACTGAAGCTTTCTTT.

This clonotype was found many times. The rearrangement uses TRBV28 and TRBJ2-3; 7 bases map to TRBD1. Germline V CDR1 and CDR2: MDHEN, SYDVKM. The CDR3 has 17 amino acids. V dropped 0 bases and J dropped 2; count of bases not matched to a gene: 8. The CDR3 DNA follows: TGTGCCAGCAGTTTATGGTGGGACAGCACATCCACAGATACGCAGTATTTT. It is translated as CASSLWWDSTSTDTQYF.

In its sample, this clonotype was seen many times. This sequence joins TRBV18 and TRBJ2-2; no definite D call. V lost 4 bases and J lost 5, with 11 bases in between. Germline assignment: CDR1 KGHSH and CDR2 LQKENI. The CDR3 is made up of 14 amino acids. The CDR3 DNA follows: TGTGCCAGCTCACGAACCTCAAGGACCGGGGAGCTGTTTTTT. It yields the protein CASSRTSRTGELFF.

CDR3: CSVGQEGGEGSPGYTF. The CDR3, as DNA: TGCAGCGTTGGTCAAGAAGGGGGCGAAGGGAGCCCGGGCTACACCTTC. This chain links TRBV29-1 with TRBJ1-2; 7 bases are shared with TRBD1. The germline gives CDR1 SQVTM, CDR2 ANQGSEA. This CDR3 is 16 amino acids long. Trimming cost V 4 bases and J 8 bases; bases outside gene matches: 19.

V and J are TRBV6-4 and TRBJ1-1, with D possibly being TRBD1 (5 bases). Germline loops: CDR1 MRHNA, CDR2 SNTAGT. This CDR3 has 13 amino acids. The V end was cut by 10 bases, the J end by 5 bases, with 17 bases between. The CDR3 DNA reads as TGTGCCATCAGACAGTCAGTTAGGACTGAAGCTTTCTTT. It is translated as CAIRQSVRTEAFF.

This clonotype was found many times. The gene calls are TRBV27 and TRBJ2-7; 8 bases map to TRBD1. Germline loops: CDR1 MNHEY, CDR2 SMNVEV (reference sequence). Trimming removed 8 bases from V and 5 bases from J; junction bases left unmatched: 8. The CDR3 is made up of 13 amino acids. This CDR3 is CASSDRGPNEQYF. In DNA form, the CDR3 reads TGTGCCAGCTCCGACAGGGGCCCCAACGAGCAGTACTTC.

This clonotype was recorded at least ten times. This sequence joins TRBV7-9 and TRBJ2-7; the D gene could be TRBD1 or TRBD2 (6 bases each). The CDR3 totals 13 residues. CDR1 is SEHNR and CDR2 is FQNEAQ in the germline V gene (reference sequence). Trimming removed 10 bases at V and 0 bases at J, with 13 bases between. The CDR3: CATTRGDSYEQYF. The CDR3, as DNA: TGTGCCACCACGAGGGGGGACTCCTACGAGCAGTACTTC.

This clonotype was observed at least ten times. J is TRBJ2-2 and V is TRBV2, with TRBD1 matching over 8 bases. This CDR3 has 15 amino acids. Per the germline V gene, CDR1 is SNHLY and CDR2 is FYNNEI. J lost 7 bases, V lost 2 bases, and 6 bases had no gene match. In DNA form, the CDR3 reads TGTGCCAGCAGTGAAAGTGGACAGGGAGTCGGGGAGCTGTTTTTT. Translated: CASSESGQGVGELFF. Together with reference TRBV2 and TRBJ2-2, the CDR3 gives the full variable domain: EPEVTQTPSHQVTQMGQEVILRCVPISNHLYFYWYRQILGQKVEFLVSFYNNEISEKSEIFDDQFSVERPDGSNFTLKIRSTKLEDSAMYFCASSESGQGVGELFFGEGSRLTVL.

This clonotype was detected many times. The chain employs TRBV7-9 and TRBJ1-4, with TRBD1 matching over 10 bases. The CDR3 runs to 15 residues. Germline V gene data show CDR1 as SEHNR and CDR2 as FQNEAQ (reference sequence). The V segment lost 6 bases and the J segment 3 bases; nucleotides outside the gene matches: 4. The CDR3 loop reads CASSYGQGANEKLFF. CDR3 nucleotide sequence: TGTGCCAGCAGTTACGGACAGGGGGCTAATGAAAAACTGTTTTTT.

As to this clonotype: Since a much larger clone is just one base distant, this may be a read error. This chain uses TRBV11-2 with TRBJ2-1; a weak D match, TRBD1 (5 bases). Between the trimmed V and J ends, which lost 3 bases and 9 bases, there was a span of 15 bases. This CDR3 region has 14 residues. The germline CDR1 and CDR2 sequences are SGHAT and FQNNGV. The CDR3 reads CASSFRRERSEQFF. The CDR3 DNA reads as TGTGCCAGCAGCTTCCGCAGGGAAAGAAGTGAGCAGTTCTTC. Complete variable domain (other parts from reference TRBV11-2 and TRBJ2-1): EAGVAQSPRYKIIEKRQSVAFWCNPISGHATLYWYQQILGQGPKLLIQFQNNGVVDDSQLPKDRFSAERLKGVDSTLKIQPAKLEDSAVYLCASSFRRERSEQFFGPGTRLTVL.

Of note for this clonotype: This may be a read error: a much more frequent sequence differs by one nucleotide. The chain recombines TRBV29-1 with TRBJ2-5, with no clear D. Deletions cut 1 base from V and 4 bases from J, with 7 bases between. Germline V gene lookup returns CDR1 SQVTM and CDR2 ANQGSEA. The CDR3 has 12 amino acids. CDR3 sequence: CSVEGLRETQYF. CDR3 in DNA: TGCAGCGTTGAAGGCCTGAGAGAGACCCAGTACTTC.

This clonotype was recorded a few times. The chain carries TRBV10-3 and TRBJ2-7; 8 nucleotides align to TRBD2. V lost 5 bases and J lost 0; bases outside the gene matches: 3. Germline CDR1 reads ENHRY; CDR2 reads SYGVKD. CDR3 length: 14 residues. CDR3 in DNA: TGTGCCATCAGTCACAGCGGGAGCTCCTACGAGCAGTACTTC. Encoded protein: CAISHSGSSYEQYF.

V usage is TRBV10-3 and J usage is TRBJ2-5; weak D call: TRBD1 (7 bases). V lost 8 bases, J lost 5 bases, and 15 bases lay in between. This CDR3 is built from 13 residues. Germline V gene sequence: CDR1 ENHRY, CDR2 SYGVKD. The CDR3 DNA follows: TGTGCCATCTCCCGGGACAGCGGGGAGACCCAGTACTTC. Translated: CAISRDSGETQYF.

The chain couples TRBV19 to TRBJ2-5; the D is unclear. The CDR3 loop spans 13 amino acids. Germline values: CDR1 LNHDA, CDR2 SQIVND (reference sequence). Trimming pared 9 bases from V and 5 bases from J, leaving 16 bases between. This CDR3 is CASRPKPGETQYF. The CDR3 nucleotides are TGTGCCAGCCGACCCAAGCCTGGGGAGACCCAGTACTTC.

This clonotype was counted ten times or more. This chain joins TRBV7-9 and TRBJ1-2, with 10 bases lining up with TRBD1. V was pared by 5 bases and J by 4 bases, with 7 bases of the junction left unmatched. This CDR3 spans 15 amino acids. Germline V gives CDR1 SEHNR, CDR2 FQNEAQ (reference sequence). This CDR3 is CASSPRGQGSYGYTF. The CDR3 nucleotides are TGTGCCAGCAGCCCGAGGGGACAGGGGTCCTATGGCTACACCTTC.